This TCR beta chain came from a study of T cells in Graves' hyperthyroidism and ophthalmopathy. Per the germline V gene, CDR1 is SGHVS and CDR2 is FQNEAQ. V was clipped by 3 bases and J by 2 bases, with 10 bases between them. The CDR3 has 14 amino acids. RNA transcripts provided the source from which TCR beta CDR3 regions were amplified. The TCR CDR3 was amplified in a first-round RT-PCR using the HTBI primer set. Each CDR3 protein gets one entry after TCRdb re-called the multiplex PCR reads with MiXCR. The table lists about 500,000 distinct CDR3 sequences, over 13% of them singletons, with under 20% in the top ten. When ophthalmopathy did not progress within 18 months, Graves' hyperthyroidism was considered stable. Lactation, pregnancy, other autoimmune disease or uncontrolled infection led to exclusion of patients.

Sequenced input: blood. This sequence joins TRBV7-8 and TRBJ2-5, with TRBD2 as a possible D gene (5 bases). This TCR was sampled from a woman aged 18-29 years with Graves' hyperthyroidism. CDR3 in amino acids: CASSFGIGQETQYF. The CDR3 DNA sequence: TGTGCCAGCAGCTTCGGGATAGGACAAGAGACCCAGTACTTC. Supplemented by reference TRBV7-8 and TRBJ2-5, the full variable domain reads GAGVSQSPRYKVAKRGQDVALRCDPISGHVSLFWYQQALGQGPEFLTYFQNEAQLDKSGLPSDRFFAERPEGSVSTLKIQRTQQEDSAVYLCASSFGIGQETQYFGPGTRLLVL.